The clone carrying this T cell receptor (beta chain) was recorded only once. The data derive from a study of control samples from healthy donors and cancer patients. V was clipped by 6 bases and J by 4 bases; unmatched bases: 6. This CDR3 has 14 amino acids. Germline loops: CDR1 PRHDT, CDR2 FYEKMQ (reference sequence). Some clones are missing from TCRdb's copy, which holds only in-frame ones; the method was immunoSEQ multiplex PCR. Among about 150,000 clones listed, around 90% were seen once. The sequence derives from a woman between 40 and 50 years old in good health. The chain uses TRBV13 and TRBJ2-1; TRBD2 matches at 7 bases. The sequenced sample was blood. The CDR3 is CASSRLAEYNEQFF. The CDR3 DNA is TGTGCCAGCAGTCGTCTAGCGGAATACAATGAGCAGTTCTTC.